This T cell receptor (beta chain) was recovered during a study of patients and donors after allogeneic stem cell transplantation. The CDR3 extends over 15 amino acids. V lost 4 bases and J lost 3; bases outside the gene matches: 2. MiXCR was run by TCRdb on the RT-PCR reads, yielding one entry per CDR3 protein. The table records 100,000 to 130,000 distinct CDR3 sequences, 35% of them present only once. The sequence derives from a human donor who was either an allogeneic HSCT recipient or a stem cell or donor lymphocyte infusion donor (not recorded which). It is not recorded whose cells these are; they may come from a transplant donor. The sample consisted of blood, either unsorted or a sorted T cell fraction (not recorded which). V gene TRBV12-3 or TRBV12-4 combines with J gene TRBJ2-4, with 11 bases aligning to TRBD2. This chain's CDR3 is CASSYTSGSKNIQYF. DNA for the CDR3: TGTGCCAGCAGTTACACTAGCGGGAGCAAAAACATTCAGTACTTC.